The T cell receptor (beta chain) described here comes from a study of cytomegalovirus exposure and HLA in healthy donors. It was with 60 Vbeta and 13 Jbeta primers that the PCR ran. Some clones are missing from TCRdb's copy, which holds only in-frame ones; the method was immunoSEQ multiplex PCR. The table shows approximately 170,000 clones, with about four fifths occurring only once. From germline, CDR1 is MNHEY and CDR2 SMNVEV (reference sequence). V shed 8 bases, J shed 7 bases, and the junction held 7 bases outside the gene matches. This CDR3 has 13 amino acids. The sample was PBMCs. The TCR sequence derives from a male donor in good health and CMV-seronegative. The rearrangement joins TRBV27 to TRBJ1-4; TRBD1 aligns across 7 bases. CDR3 DNA sequence: TGTGCCAGCGCAAAGGGACAGAGTGAAAAACTGTTTTTT. It codes for CASAKGQSEKLFF.